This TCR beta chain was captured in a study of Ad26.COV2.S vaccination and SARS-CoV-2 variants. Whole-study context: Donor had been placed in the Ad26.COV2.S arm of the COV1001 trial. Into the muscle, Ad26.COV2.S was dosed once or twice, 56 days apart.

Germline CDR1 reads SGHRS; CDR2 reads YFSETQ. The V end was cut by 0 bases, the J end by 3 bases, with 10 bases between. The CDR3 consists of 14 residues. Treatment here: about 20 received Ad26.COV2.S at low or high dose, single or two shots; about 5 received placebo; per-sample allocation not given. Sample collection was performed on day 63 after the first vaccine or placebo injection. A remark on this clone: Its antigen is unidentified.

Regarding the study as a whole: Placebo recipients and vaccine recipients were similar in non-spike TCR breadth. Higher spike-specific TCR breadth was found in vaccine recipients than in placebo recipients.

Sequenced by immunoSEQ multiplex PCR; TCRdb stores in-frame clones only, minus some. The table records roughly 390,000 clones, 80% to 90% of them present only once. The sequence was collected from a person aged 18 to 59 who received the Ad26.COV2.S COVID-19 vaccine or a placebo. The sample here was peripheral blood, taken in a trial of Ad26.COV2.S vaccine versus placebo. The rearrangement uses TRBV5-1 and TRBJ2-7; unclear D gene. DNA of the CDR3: TGCGCCAGCAGCTTGGCCGGCGGTAACTACGAGCAGTACTTC. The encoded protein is CASSLAGGNYEQYF.